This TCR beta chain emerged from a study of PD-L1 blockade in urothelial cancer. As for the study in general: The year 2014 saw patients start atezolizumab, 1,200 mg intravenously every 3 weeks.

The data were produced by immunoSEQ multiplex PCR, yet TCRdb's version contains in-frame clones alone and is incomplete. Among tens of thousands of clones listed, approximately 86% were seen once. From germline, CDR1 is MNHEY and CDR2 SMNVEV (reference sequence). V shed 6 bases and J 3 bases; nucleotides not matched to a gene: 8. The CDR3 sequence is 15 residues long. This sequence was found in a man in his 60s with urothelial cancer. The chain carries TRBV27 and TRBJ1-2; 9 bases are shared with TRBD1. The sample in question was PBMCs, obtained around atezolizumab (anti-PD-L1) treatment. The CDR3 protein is CASSQQGAAHYGYTF. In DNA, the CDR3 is TGTGCCAGCAGCCAACAGGGGGCGGCCCACTATGGCTACACCTTC.